A single sample gave rise to the 8 T cell receptor beta chains below, sequenced in a study of T cell clonality in common variable immunodeficiency. Clones were sequenced by immunoSEQ multiplex PCR, and TCRdb holds only the in-frame ones, with some missing. The sample includes approximately 50,000 clones, none of them occurring once. Sample: peripheral blood mononuclear cells. These receptors were taken from a person aged 18-70 years in good health.

The table lists this clone with many counts. Read data end 3 residues before the CDR3 end; the end is taken from the germline J gene. V is TRBV18 and J is TRBJ2-2; no firm D call. Germline CDR1 is KGHSH and CDR2 is LQKENI. The V end lost 4 bases, the J end lost 2 bases, and 5 bases lay between the germline ends. This CDR3 comprises 13 residues. The DNA read from the CDR3 is TGTGCCAGCTCACTCCAAAACACCGGGGAG. Protein product: CASSLQNTGE. The entire CDR3 reads CASSLQNTGELFF. The full variable domain, its missing parts supplied by reference TRBV18 and TRBJ2-2, is NAGVMQNPRHLVRRRGQEARLRCSPMKGHSHVYWYRQLPEEGLKFMVYLQKENIIDESGMPKERFSAEFPKEGPSILRIQQVVRGDSAAYFCASSLQNTGELFFGEGSRLTVL.

Ten or more counts support this clone. The CDR3 extends 3 residues past the end of the read, so its final part is completed from the germline J gene. The chain combines TRBV10-2 with TRBJ2-3; TRBD2 matches 8 bases. This CDR3 has 16 residues. V was pared by 6 bases and J by 0 bases, with 8 bases of the junction left unmatched. The germline CDR1 and CDR2 sequences are WSHSY and SAAADI. Here the CDR3 reads CASSLKREQSTDTQYF. The covered CDR3 bases are TGCGCCAGCAGCCTTAAGCGGGAGCAGAGCACAGATACG.

This clone occurred many times. The CDR3 end lies 3 residues beyond the end of the read and is filled in from the germline J gene. The rearrangement joins TRBV23-1 to TRBJ1-5; 9 bases map to TRBD1. TRBV23-1 is an ORF, with its function uncertain. Trimming cost V 0 bases and J 7 bases; bases outside gene matches: 4. CDR3 size: 15 residues. The DNA read from the CDR3 is TGCGCCAGCAGTCAATCGAGACAGGGGGTACAGCCC. Translated: CASSQSRQGVQP. The CDR3 in full is CASSQSRQGVQPQHF.

This clone was picked up many times. The read ends 3 residues early relative to the CDR3; the germline J gene fills the gap. V usage is TRBV7-9 and J usage is TRBJ1-1; D perhaps matches TRBD1 (6 bases). V lost 7 bases to trimming and J lost 2 bases, with 17 bases between them. CDR1 and CDR2 (germline): SEHNR, FQNEAQ (reference sequence). This CDR3 comprises 15 residues. The CDR3 reads CASTPKDRINTEAFF. The part of the CDR3 DNA that was read is TGTGCCAGCACCCCCAAAGACAGGATAAACACTGAA.

The sample holds many counts of this clone. Sequencing ends 3 residues short of the CDR3 end; the germline J gene provides the rest. This chain connects TRBV4-1 to TRBJ2-3; no clear D. V was trimmed by 3 bases and J by 2 bases, leaving 9 bases between them. CDR1 is MGHRA, CDR2 YSYEKL, per germline. The CDR3 is 14 residues long. Incomplete CDR3 DNA: TGCGCCAGCAGCCAGGTACTGATCACAGATACG. The encoded protein is CASSQVLITDT. The complete CDR3 reads CASSQVLITDTQYF.

This clone was detected many times. The sequence runs out 3 residues before the end of the CDR3; the remainder is reconstructed from the germline J gene. The J gene is TRBJ1-1, the V gene TRBV30; no reliable D call. Trimming removed 1 base at V and 4 bases at J, with 10 bases between. Germline V lookup: CDR1 GTSNPN, CDR2 SVGIG (reference sequence). This CDR3 has 13 amino acids. CDR3 bases read: TGTGCCTGGAGTGGCCCTCGCGGCACTGAA. As protein: CAWSGPRGTE. The entire CDR3 is CAWSGPRGTEAFF.

This clone was detected ten times or more. The CDR3 is cut off 3 residues early in the read; its end comes from the germline J gene. The V gene is TRBV5-1, the J gene TRBJ2-5; D might be TRBD1 or TRBD2, each matching 5 bases. V was clipped by 3 bases and J by 5 bases, with 14 bases between them. CDR1 and CDR2 from the germline V gene are SGHRS and YFSETQ. This CDR3 is built from 14 residues. The part of the CDR3 DNA that was read is TGCGCCAGCAGCTCAGGGAGCTTTCACGAGACC. This translates into CASSSGSFHET. The entire CDR3 sequence reads CASSSGSFHETQYF.

This clone showed up just a few times. The CDR3 goes on 3 residues after the read ends, and that part is filled in from the germline J gene. The gene calls are TRBV11-2 and TRBJ1-3; D not resolved. V lost 2 bases and J 7 bases, leaving 15 bases between the germline ends. This CDR3 has 15 amino acids. Germline V gene sequence: CDR1 SGHAT, CDR2 FQNNGV. The CDR3 is CASSLLPQTGNTIYF. The CDR3 bases that were read are TGTGCCAGCAGCTTATTACCACAGACGGGGAACACC. Looking up the rest from reference TRBV11-2 and TRBJ1-3 gives the full variable domain: EAGVAQSPRYKIIEKRQSVAFWCNPISGHATLYWYQQILGQGPKLLIQFQNNGVVDDSQLPKDRFSAERLKGVDSTLKIQPAKLEDSAVYLCASSLLPQTGNTIYFGEGSWLTVV.